This is a list of T cell receptor beta chains from one sample in a study of cytomegalovirus exposure and HLA in healthy donors. Method: immunoSEQ multiplex PCR; TCRdb's copy keeps in-frame clones and lacks some. Altogether 100,000 to 150,000 clones are present, 80% being singletons, with the ten largest covering 3% to 4%. The sample taken for sequencing was PBMCs. These receptors originate from a male donor in good health and CMV-seronegative. The CDR3 runs from the conserved cysteine through the conserved F or W. Each record gives: V gene, D gene, clone size, J gene, CDR3 DNA, CDR3 protein. D genes are given only for firm matches. Rows give clone size only sometimes, using once, few, many, or a class for an expanded clone.

v_gene: TRBV5-6
d_gene: -
abundance: -
j_gene: TRBJ1-2
CDR3nt: TGTGCCAGCAGCCCCGAACCAAGCGGTAACTATGGCTACACCTTC
CDR3aa: CASSPEPSGNYGYTF

v_gene: TRBV19
d_gene: -
abundance: -
j_gene: TRBJ1-1
CDR3nt: TGTGCCAGTAGTATAGATGTTCAGGGCGGTCCTAAAACTGAAGCTTTCTTT
CDR3aa: CASSIDVQGGPKTEAFF

v_gene: TRBV7-2
d_gene: -
abundance: -
j_gene: TRBJ2-7
CDR3nt: TGTGCCAGCAGCTTAATTGGGTTAGACTTATACGAGCAGTACTTC
CDR3aa: CASSLIGLDLYEQYF

v_gene: TRBV19
d_gene: TRBD1
abundance: -
j_gene: TRBJ1-1
CDR3nt: TGTGCCAGTAGTCCAGGGGGGCGGAGCACTGAAGCTTTCTTT
CDR3aa: CASSPGGRSTEAFF

v_gene: TRBV11-2
d_gene: -
abundance: once
j_gene: TRBJ2-1
CDR3nt: TGTGCCAGCAGTCACAAACTCCGGGACTCTCCCTACAATGAGCAGTTCTTC
CDR3aa: CASSHKLRDSPYNEQFF

v_gene: TRBV5-5
d_gene: -
abundance: once
j_gene: TRBJ1-4
CDR3nt: TGTGCCAGCAGCCTGAGCCGCGCAACTAATGAAAAACTGTTTTTT
CDR3aa: CASSLSRATNEKLFF

v_gene: TRBV2
d_gene: TRBD2
abundance: -
j_gene: TRBJ2-2
CDR3nt: TGTGCCAGCAGTGAAATAGCGGGGGGTACCGGGGAGCTGTTTTTT
CDR3aa: CASSEIAGGTGELFF

v_gene: TRBV6-1
d_gene: -
abundance: few
j_gene: TRBJ2-3
CDR3nt: TGTGCCAGCAGGCAGGAGGCCCGGGATACGCAGTATTTT
CDR3aa: CASRQEARDTQYF

v_gene: TRBV20-1
d_gene: -
abundance: -
j_gene: TRBJ2-1
CDR3nt: TGCAGTGCTGGAGACTCCGCTAAGTTCTTC
CDR3aa: CSAGDSAKFF

v_gene: TRBV27
d_gene: -
abundance: few
j_gene: TRBJ2-1
CDR3nt: TGTGCCAGCGGAGCGCCTCGGGATTTTAGCAATGAGCAGTTCTTC
CDR3aa: CASGAPRDFSNEQFF

v_gene: TRBV21-1
d_gene: -
abundance: -
j_gene: TRBJ1-5
CDR3nt: TGTGCCAGCAGCAAAGTGGAAGGCAGGGGTCAGCCCCAGCATTTT
CDR3aa: CASSKVEGRGQPQHF

v_gene: TRBV7-8
d_gene: TRBD1
abundance: -
j_gene: TRBJ2-7
CDR3nt: TGTGCCACTGGAGGGACAGGGAGGGGATACGAGCAGTACTTC
CDR3aa: CATGGTGRGYEQYF

v_gene: TRBV5-4
d_gene: TRBD1
abundance: -
j_gene: TRBJ2-6
CDR3nt: TGTGCCAGCAGCTTGGAGAATATAGGGACAGGGGACGCGGTCGGCCTGACTTTC
CDR3aa: CASSLENIGTGDAVGLTF

v_gene: TRBV7-9
d_gene: -
abundance: -
j_gene: TRBJ1-2
CDR3nt: TGTGCCAGCAGCTTCCAGGGGTTAGGCTACACCTTC
CDR3aa: CASSFQGLGYTF

v_gene: TRBV6-5
d_gene: -
abundance: -
j_gene: TRBJ1-4
CDR3nt: TGTGCCAGCAGTGAAGTGAACAGCGAAAAACTGTTTTTT
CDR3aa: CASSEVNSEKLFF

v_gene: TRBV6-1
d_gene: TRBD2
abundance: -
j_gene: TRBJ2-3
CDR3nt: TGTGCCAGCAGACAAGGACTAGGCGACACAGATACGCAGTATTTT
CDR3aa: CASRQGLGDTDTQYF

v_gene: TRBV6-6
d_gene: -
abundance: -
j_gene: TRBJ1-6
CDR3nt: TGTGCCAGCAGCCCCCGGGGAATTAATTCACCCCTCCACTTT
CDR3aa: CASSPRGINSPLHF

v_gene: TRBV6-5
d_gene: -
abundance: -
j_gene: TRBJ2-5
CDR3nt: TGTGCCAGCAGAGGTAGTACAGGGTACCGAGAGACCCAGTACTTC
CDR3aa: CASRGSTGYRETQYF

v_gene: TRBV28
d_gene: -
abundance: -
j_gene: TRBJ2-7
CDR3nt: TGTGCCAGCAGTTTTGAAGGGGCATACTACGAGCAGTACTTC
CDR3aa: CASSFEGAYYEQYF

v_gene: TRBV6-5
d_gene: TRBD2
abundance: -
j_gene: TRBJ2-1
CDR3nt: TGTGCCAGCAGGGGGGGAGGGTCCTACAATGAGCAGTTCTTC
CDR3aa: CASRGGGSYNEQFF

v_gene: TRBV6-5
d_gene: -
abundance: once
j_gene: TRBJ1-2
CDR3nt: TGTGCCAGCAGCCTAACAGAACTCTATGGCTACACCTTC
CDR3aa: CASSLTELYGYTF

v_gene: TRBV16
d_gene: -
abundance: -
j_gene: TRBJ2-4
CDR3nt: TGTGCCAGCAGCCAAGGCCGCCACCTGGTAGCCAAAAACATTCAGTACTTC
CDR3aa: CASSQGRHLVAKNIQYF

v_gene: TRBV7-3
d_gene: TRBD1
abundance: -
j_gene: TRBJ1-2
CDR3nt: TGTGCCAGCAGCCAGGGGGCTGGCTATGGCTACACCTTC
CDR3aa: CASSQGAGYGYTF

v_gene: TRBV7-3
d_gene: -
abundance: -
j_gene: TRBJ2-3
CDR3nt: TGTGCCAGCAGCCGTAAAGGACAGTCAGCCGTCACAGATACGCAGTATTTT
CDR3aa: CASSRKGQSAVTDTQYF

v_gene: TRBV28
d_gene: -
abundance: -
j_gene: TRBJ1-5
CDR3nt: TGTGCCAGCAGTGTACCGGGACAACTTCTCCGGCCCCAGCATTTT
CDR3aa: CASSVPGQLLRPQHF

v_gene: TRBV27
d_gene: -
abundance: -
j_gene: TRBJ1-1
CDR3nt: TGTGCCAGCAGTTTATCGTACCCTATCACTGAAGCTTTCTTT
CDR3aa: CASSLSYPITEAFF

v_gene: TRBV6-5
d_gene: -
abundance: -
j_gene: TRBJ1-2
CDR3nt: TGTGCCAGCAGTTACTCCATGACAGTGGGCTATGGCTACACCTTC
CDR3aa: CASSYSMTVGYGYTF

v_gene: TRBV11-2
d_gene: TRBD1
abundance: few
j_gene: TRBJ1-1
CDR3nt: TGTGCCAGCAGCTTGACGGGGACCCCGGACAGGACTGAAGCTTTCTTT
CDR3aa: CASSLTGTPDRTEAFF

v_gene: TRBV5-6
d_gene: -
abundance: -
j_gene: TRBJ2-4
CDR3nt: TGTGCCAGCAGCTTGTGGTCGGGGAACAGTCAGTACTTC
CDR3aa: CASSLWSGNSQYF

v_gene: TRBV4-3
d_gene: TRBD1
abundance: -
j_gene: TRBJ1-2
CDR3nt: TGCGCCAGCAGCCAAGGGGGGGGACAGGGGGCGGACTATGGCTACACCTTC
CDR3aa: CASSQGGGQGADYGYTF

v_gene: TRBV11-3
d_gene: -
abundance: -
j_gene: TRBJ1-1
CDR3nt: TGTGCCAGCAGCGGCCGGGGCACTGAAGCTTTCTTT
CDR3aa: CASSGRGTEAFF

v_gene: TRBV7-9
d_gene: TRBD2
abundance: -
j_gene: TRBJ2-4
CDR3nt: TGTGCCAGCAGCTTCCTGACTAGCGGGAGACCCCCAGCCAAAAACATTCAGTACTTC
CDR3aa: CASSFLTSGRPPAKNIQYF

v_gene: TRBV28
d_gene: -
abundance: -
j_gene: TRBJ1-5
CDR3nt: TGTGCCAGCAGCCCTACAATCGGGGGACTTAAGCATTTT
CDR3aa: CASSPTIGGLKHF

v_gene: TRBV14
d_gene: TRBD1
abundance: -
j_gene: TRBJ2-3
CDR3nt: TGTGCCAGCAGCCATTTCCGGGACAGAAACACAGATACGCAGTATTTT
CDR3aa: CASSHFRDRNTDTQYF

v_gene: TRBV7-9
d_gene: TRBD1
abundance: -
j_gene: TRBJ2-5
CDR3nt: TGTGCCAGCAGCTCGAGGCGGGACAGGGGGTCCCAAGAGACCCAGTACTTC
CDR3aa: CASSSRRDRGSQETQYF

v_gene: TRBV7-9
d_gene: -
abundance: -
j_gene: TRBJ2-1
CDR3nt: TGTTCCAGCAGCATACAGCTAAATGAGCAGTTCTTC
CDR3aa: CSSSIQLNEQFF

v_gene: TRBV2
d_gene: -
abundance: -
j_gene: TRBJ1-3
CDR3nt: TGTGCCAGCAAAATGAGTACTGGAAACACCATATATTTT
CDR3aa: CASKMSTGNTIYF

v_gene: TRBV5-1
d_gene: TRBD1
abundance: -
j_gene: TRBJ2-3
CDR3nt: TGCGCCAGCAGCTTGGCAGGGGGCGGCGATACGCAGTATTTT
CDR3aa: CASSLAGGGDTQYF

v_gene: TRBV6-1
d_gene: -
abundance: -
j_gene: TRBJ2-6
CDR3nt: TGTGCCAGCAGTGCCACTGGGGCCAACGGCCTGACTTTC
CDR3aa: CASSATGANGLTF

v_gene: TRBV28
d_gene: TRBD1
abundance: -
j_gene: TRBJ1-2
CDR3nt: TGTGCCAGCAAGTCGGACAGGGGCAGTTATGGCTACACCTTC
CDR3aa: CASKSDRGSYGYTF

v_gene: TRBV6-1
d_gene: TRBD2
abundance: once
j_gene: TRBJ2-1
CDR3nt: TGTGCCAGCAGTGAAGTGGCGGGAGCCTACAATGAGCAGTTCTTC
CDR3aa: CASSEVAGAYNEQFF

v_gene: TRBV18
d_gene: TRBD1
abundance: -
j_gene: TRBJ2-7
CDR3nt: TGTGCCAGCTCACCATCGACAGGGCCCGAGCAGTACTTC
CDR3aa: CASSPSTGPEQYF